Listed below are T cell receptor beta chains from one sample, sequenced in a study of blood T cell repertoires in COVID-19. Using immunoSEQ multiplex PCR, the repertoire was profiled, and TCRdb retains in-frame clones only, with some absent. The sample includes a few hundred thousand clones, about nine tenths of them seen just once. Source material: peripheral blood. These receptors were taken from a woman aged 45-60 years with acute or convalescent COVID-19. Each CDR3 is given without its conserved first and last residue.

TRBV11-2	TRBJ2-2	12	ASRSTVLTGELF
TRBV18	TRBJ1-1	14	ASSPGTGAGNTEAF
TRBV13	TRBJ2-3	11	ASGLRSTDTQY
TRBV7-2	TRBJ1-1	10	ASSLRQGSPF
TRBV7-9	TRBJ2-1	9	ASSQDRYPF
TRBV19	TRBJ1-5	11	ASSLQGNQPQH
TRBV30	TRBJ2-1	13	AWSGGGRSYNEQF
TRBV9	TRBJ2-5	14	ASSVAIRDSGETQY
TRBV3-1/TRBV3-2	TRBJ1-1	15	ASSQVSTGGMDTEAF
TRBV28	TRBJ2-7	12	ASRAGTGVWEQY
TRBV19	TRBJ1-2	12	ASTPGGATVGYT